This T cell receptor (beta chain) stems from a study of Graves' ophthalmopathy and Graves' hyperthyroidism. The CDR3 extends over 12 amino acids. Deletions cut 5 bases from V and 7 bases from J, with 11 bases between. Germline V gives CDR1 ENHRY, CDR2 SYGVKD. To note about this clonotype: Its matching antigen is unknown.

Whole-study findings and limits: The model flagged ophthalmopathy progression at about 68% sensitivity and 72% to 80% specificity.

PBMCs were density-gradient isolated from around 10 ml fresh blood. As the template, RNA transcripts were used to amplify TCR beta CDR3 regions. HTBI primers were used in a first-round RT-PCR, which preceded a second-round multiplex PCR. From the multiplex PCR reads, TCRdb called clonotypes with MiXCR, one entry per CDR3 protein. The sample contains 650,000 to 800,000 distinct CDR3 sequences, 35% to 50% of which appear only once. Sequenced input: peripheral blood. The sequence was collected from an adult man with Graves' ophthalmopathy. The chain employs TRBV10-3 and TRBJ1-1; the D gene is possibly TRBD1 (6 bases). CDR3 protein: CAISYRENEAFF. DNA of the CDR3: TGTGCCATCAGTTACAGGGAGAATGAAGCTTTCTTT.